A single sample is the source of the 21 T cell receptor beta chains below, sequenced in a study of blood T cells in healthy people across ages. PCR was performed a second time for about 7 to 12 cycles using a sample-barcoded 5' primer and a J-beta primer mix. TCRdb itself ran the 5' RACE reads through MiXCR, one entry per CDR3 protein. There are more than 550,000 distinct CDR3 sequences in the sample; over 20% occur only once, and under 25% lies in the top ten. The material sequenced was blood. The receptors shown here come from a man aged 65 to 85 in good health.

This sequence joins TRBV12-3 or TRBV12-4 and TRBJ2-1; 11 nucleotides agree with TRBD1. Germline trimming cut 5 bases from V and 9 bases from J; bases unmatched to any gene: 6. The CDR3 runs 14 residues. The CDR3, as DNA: TGTGCCAGCAGTCAAAGGACAGGGGGCTTTGAGCAGTTCTTC. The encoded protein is CASSQRTGGFEQFF.

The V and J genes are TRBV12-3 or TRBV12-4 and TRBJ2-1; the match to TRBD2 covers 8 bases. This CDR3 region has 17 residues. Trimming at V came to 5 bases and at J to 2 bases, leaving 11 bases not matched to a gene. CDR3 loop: CASSPTRGGFPYNEQFF. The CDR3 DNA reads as TGTGCCAGCAGTCCTACCCGGGGGGGGTTCCCCTACAATGAGCAGTTCTTC.

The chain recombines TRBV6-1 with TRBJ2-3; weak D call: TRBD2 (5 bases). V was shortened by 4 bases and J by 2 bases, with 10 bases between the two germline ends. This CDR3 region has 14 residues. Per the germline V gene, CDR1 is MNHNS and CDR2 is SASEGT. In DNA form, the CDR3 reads TGTGCCAGCAGTGCTGGACTCAACACAGATACGCAGTATTTT. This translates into CASSAGLNTDTQYF.

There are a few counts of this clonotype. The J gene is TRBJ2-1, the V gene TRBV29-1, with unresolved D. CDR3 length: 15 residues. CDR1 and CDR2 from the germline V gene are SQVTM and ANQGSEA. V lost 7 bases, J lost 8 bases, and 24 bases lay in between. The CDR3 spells CSAEGRAGTWDEQFF. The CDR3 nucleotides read TGCAGCGCCGAAGGTCGGGCAGGTACCTGGGATGAGCAGTTCTTC.

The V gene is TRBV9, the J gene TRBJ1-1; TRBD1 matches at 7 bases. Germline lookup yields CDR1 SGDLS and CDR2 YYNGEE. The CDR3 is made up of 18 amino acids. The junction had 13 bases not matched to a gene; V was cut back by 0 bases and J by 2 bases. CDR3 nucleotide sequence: TGTGCCAGCAGCGTAGCTTACGTTGTTTGGGACAGCAACACTGAAGCTTTCTTT. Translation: CASSVAYVVWDSNTEAFF.

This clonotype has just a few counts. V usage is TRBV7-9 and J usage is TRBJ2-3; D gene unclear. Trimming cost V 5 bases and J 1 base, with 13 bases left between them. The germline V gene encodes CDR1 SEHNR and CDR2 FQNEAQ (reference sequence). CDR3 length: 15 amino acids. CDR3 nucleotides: TGTGCCAGCAGCCCCCACTTGGGCCGCACAGATACGCAGTATTTT. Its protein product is CASSPHLGRTDTQYF.

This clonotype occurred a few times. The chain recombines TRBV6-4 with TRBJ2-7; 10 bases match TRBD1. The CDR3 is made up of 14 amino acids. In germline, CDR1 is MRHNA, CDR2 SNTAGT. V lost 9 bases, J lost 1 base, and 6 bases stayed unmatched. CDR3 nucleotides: TGTGCCAGGGGGACAGGGGATTCTTCCTACGAGCAGTACTTC. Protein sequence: CARGTGDSSYEQYF.

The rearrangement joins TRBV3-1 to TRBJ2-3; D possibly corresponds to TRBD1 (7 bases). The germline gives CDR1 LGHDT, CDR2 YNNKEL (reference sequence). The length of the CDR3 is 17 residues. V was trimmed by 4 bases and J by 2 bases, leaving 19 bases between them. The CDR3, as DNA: TGTGCCAGCAGCCCGGGGGCCGGGACAGAATTCACAGATACGCAGTATTTT. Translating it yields CASSPGAGTEFTDTQYF.

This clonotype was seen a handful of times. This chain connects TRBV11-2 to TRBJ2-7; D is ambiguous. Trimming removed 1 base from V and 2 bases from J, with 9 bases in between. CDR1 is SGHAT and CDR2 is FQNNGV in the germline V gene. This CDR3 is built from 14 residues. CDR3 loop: CASSLVGFTYEQYF. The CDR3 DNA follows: TGTGCCAGCAGCTTAGTGGGATTCACCTACGAGCAGTACTTC.

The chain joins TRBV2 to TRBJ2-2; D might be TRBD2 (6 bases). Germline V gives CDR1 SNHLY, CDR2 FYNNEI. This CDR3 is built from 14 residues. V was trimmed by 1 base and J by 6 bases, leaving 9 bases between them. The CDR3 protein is CASSEERAAGELFF. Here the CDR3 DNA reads TGTGCCAGCAGTGAAGAGCGGGCCGCCGGGGAGCTGTTTTTT.

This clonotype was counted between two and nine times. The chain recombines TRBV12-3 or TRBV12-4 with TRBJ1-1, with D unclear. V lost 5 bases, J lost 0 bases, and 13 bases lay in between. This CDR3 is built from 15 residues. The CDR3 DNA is TGTGCCAGCAGTCCGGACGGATTAATGAACACTGAAGCTTTCTTT. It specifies CASSPDGLMNTEAFF.

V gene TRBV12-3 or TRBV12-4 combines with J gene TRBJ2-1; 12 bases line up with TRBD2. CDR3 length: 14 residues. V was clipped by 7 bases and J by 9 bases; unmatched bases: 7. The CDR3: CASTLGLAGGEQFF. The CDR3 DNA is TGTGCCAGCACCCTGGGACTAGCGGGCGGTGAGCAGTTCTTC.

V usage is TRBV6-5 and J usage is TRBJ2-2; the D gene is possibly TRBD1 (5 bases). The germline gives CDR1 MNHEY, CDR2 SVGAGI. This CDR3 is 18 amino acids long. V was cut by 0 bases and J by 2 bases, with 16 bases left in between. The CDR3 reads CASSYSIYRTGNTGELFF. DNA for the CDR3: TGTGCCAGCAGTTACTCGATTTATCGTACAGGAAACACCGGGGAGCTGTTTTTT.

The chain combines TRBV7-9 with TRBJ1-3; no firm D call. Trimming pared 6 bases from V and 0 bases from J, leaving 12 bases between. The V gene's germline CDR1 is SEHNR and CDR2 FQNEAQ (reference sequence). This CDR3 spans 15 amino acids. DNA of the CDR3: TGTGCCAGCAGGGACGGAGCTCCCTCTGGAAACACCATATATTTT. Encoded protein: CASRDGAPSGNTIYF.

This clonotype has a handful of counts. For the CDR3, the DNA is TGTGCCAGCAGCCTCCAGATGGGGGTCACCGGGGAGCTGTTTTTT. Amino acid sequence: CASSLQMGVTGELFF. The rearrangement uses TRBV3-1 and TRBJ2-2, with D perhaps TRBD1 or TRBD2 (5 bases each). Germline V gives CDR1 LGHDT, CDR2 YNNKEL (reference sequence). V was clipped by 4 bases and J by 4 bases, with 13 bases between them. The CDR3 spans 15 residues.

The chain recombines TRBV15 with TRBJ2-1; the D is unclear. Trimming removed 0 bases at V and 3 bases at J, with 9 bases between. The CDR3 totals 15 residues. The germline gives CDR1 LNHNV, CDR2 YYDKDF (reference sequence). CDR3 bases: TGTGCCACCAGCAGAGATCCGGGTAACTACAATGAGCAGTTCTTC. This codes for CATSRDPGNYNEQFF.

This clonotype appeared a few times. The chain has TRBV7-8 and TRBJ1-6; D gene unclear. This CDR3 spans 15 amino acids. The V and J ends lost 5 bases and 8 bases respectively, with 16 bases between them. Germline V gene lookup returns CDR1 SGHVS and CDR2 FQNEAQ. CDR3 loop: CASSPQVAGHSPLHF. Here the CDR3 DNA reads TGTGCCAGCAGCCCCCAGGTCGCTGGCCATTCACCCCTCCACTTT.

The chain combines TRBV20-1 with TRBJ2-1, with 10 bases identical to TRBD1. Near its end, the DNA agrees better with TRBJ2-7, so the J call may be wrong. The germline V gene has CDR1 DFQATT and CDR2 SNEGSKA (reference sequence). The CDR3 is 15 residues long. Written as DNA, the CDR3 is TGCAGTGCTAGAGACACCGGGACAGGGGCCTACGAGCAGTACTTC. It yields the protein CSARDTGTGAYEQYF.

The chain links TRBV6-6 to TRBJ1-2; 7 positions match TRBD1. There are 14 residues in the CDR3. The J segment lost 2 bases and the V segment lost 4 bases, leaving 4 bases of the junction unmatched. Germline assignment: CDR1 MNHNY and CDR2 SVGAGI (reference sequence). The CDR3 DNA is TGTGCCAGCAGTTCCGTGGACAGGAACTATGGCTACACCTTC. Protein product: CASSSVDRNYGYTF.

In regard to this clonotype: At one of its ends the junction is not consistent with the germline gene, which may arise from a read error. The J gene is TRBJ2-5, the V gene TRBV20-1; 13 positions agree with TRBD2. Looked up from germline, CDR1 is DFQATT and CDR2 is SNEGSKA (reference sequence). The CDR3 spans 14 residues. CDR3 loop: CSAARTSGRTVVFF. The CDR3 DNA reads TGCAGTGCGGCCCGGACTAGCGGGAGAACCGTAGTTTTCTTC.

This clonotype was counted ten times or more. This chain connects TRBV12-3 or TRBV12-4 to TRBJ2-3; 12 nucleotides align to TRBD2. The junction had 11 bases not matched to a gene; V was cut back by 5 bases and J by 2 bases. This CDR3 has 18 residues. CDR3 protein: CASSQTSGGRRPTDTQYF. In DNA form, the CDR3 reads TGTGCCAGCAGTCAGACTAGCGGGGGCCGCCGTCCCACAGATACGCAGTATTTT.